These T cell receptor beta chains were read from a single sample in a study of brain T cells in children with intractable seizures. TCRdb keeps only in-frame clones here, not all; method: immunoSEQ multiplex PCR. The data show 95,000 to 120,000 clones, approximately 94% seen once. This specimen consisted of peripheral blood, obtained at surgery. The receptors were sampled from a boy in the first two years of life with hemimegalencephaly and intractable seizures. Both conserved end residues are part of each CDR3. D genes are given only for firm matches. For some rows the clone size is stated as once, few or many, or as a class when expanded; others skip it.

TRBJ2-2 | . | . | TRBV6-5 | TGTGCCAGCAGCCTACGGCGGGTAGGGACCGGGGAGCTGTTTTTT | CASSLRRVGTGELFF
TRBJ2-5 | TRBD1 | . | TRBV19 | TGTGCCACCCGAAGACAGGGGGCAGAGACCCAGTACTTC | CATRRQGAETQYF
TRBJ2-3 | . | . | TRBV27 | TGTGCCAGCAGTTTATTTTGGGGAGGCACAGATACGCAGTATTTT | CASSLFWGGTDTQYF
TRBJ1-3 | . | . | TRBV9 | TGTGCCAGCAGCCCCCCCCGGGCAGGACGAATTCCCCTCTCTGGAAACACCATATATTTT | CASSPPRAGRIPLSGNTIYF
TRBJ2-2 | . | . | TRBV7-3 | TGTGCCAGCGGGCCAGGGAGGTACACCGGGGAGCTGTTTTTT | CASGPGRYTGELFF
TRBJ1-2 | . | . | TRBV30 | TGTGCCTGGAGTGTAGGATTTGGGGGAGACTATGGCTACACCTTC | CAWSVGFGGDYGYTF
TRBJ2-7 | . | few | TRBV4-1 | TGCGCCAGCAGAGACATGAACGAGCAGTACTTC | CASRDMNEQYF
TRBJ2-7 | . | once | TRBV5-1 | TGCGCCAGCAGACACACAGGCTCCGAGCAGTACTTC | CASRHTGSEQYF
TRBJ1-5 | . | once | TRBV27 | TGTGCCAGCAGTGTTCAGGGTCAGCCCCAGCATTTT | CASSVQGQPQHF
TRBJ2-5 | TRBD2 | . | TRBV29-1 | TGCAGCGTTGCGACTAGCGGGAGTGAGACCCAGTACTTC | CSVATSGSETQYF
TRBJ2-5 | . | . | TRBV6-9 | TGTGCCAGCAGTTATGGCGGGGAGACCCAGTACTTC | CASSYGGETQYF
TRBJ2-3 | TRBD1 | . | TRBV6-6 | TGTGCCAGCAGGGACAGGGGTAGCGATACGCAGTATTTT | CASRDRGSDTQYF
TRBJ2-7 | . | . | TRBV30 | TGTGCCTGGAGTGTTGGGGGATCCTCCTACGAGCAGTACTTC | CAWSVGGSSYEQYF
TRBJ2-3 | TRBD2 | . | TRBV7-8 | TGTGCCAGCAGCCCGGGACTAGCGGGAGGACGCACAGATACGCAGTATTTT | CASSPGLAGGRTDTQYF
TRBJ2-7 | . | . | TRBV6-5 | TGTGCCAGCGGACCTGTGGGGTTCCACGAGCAGTACTTC | CASGPVGFHEQYF
TRBJ2-1 | TRBD2 | . | TRBV19 | TGTGCCAGTAGTATACGGGCTAGCGGGCTTGGTGAGCAGTTCTTC | CASSIRASGLGEQFF
TRBJ2-2 | . | . | TRBV19 | TGTGCCAGTAGTCGCCGGGGCGGCACCGGGGAGCTGTTTTTT | CASSRRGGTGELFF
TRBJ2-7 | . | . | TRBV11-2 | TGTGCCAGCAGCTTAACCGCGGGACAGCCCTACGAGCAGTACTTC | CASSLTAGQPYEQYF
TRBJ2-1 | TRBD2 | . | TRBV29-1 | TGCAGCGTTGAACGGGGTAGCGGGACCGGGGATGAGCAGTTCTTC | CSVERGSGTGDEQFF
TRBJ2-3 | . | . | TRBV11-2 | TGTGCCAGCAGCTTAGTGACGGGGGAAGATACGCAGTATTTT | CASSLVTGEDTQYF
TRBJ2-1 | TRBD2 | . | TRBV18 | TGTGCCAGCTCACAACTAGCGATACCCCATGAGCAGTTCTTC | CASSQLAIPHEQFF
TRBJ2-1 | . | . | TRBV10-3 | TGTGCCAGTTCCGGGACCGGACTATACAATGAGCAGTTCTTC | CASSGTGLYNEQFF
TRBJ2-1 | . | . | TRBV4-2 | TGTGCCAGCAGCCATCTCGGTACCGGAGCCGTAAATGAGCAGTTCTTC | CASSHLGTGAVNEQFF
TRBJ2-7 | TRBD2 | . | TRBV29-1 | TGCAGCGTTGACGGGGGGATTGTCGGCGAGCAGTACTTC | CSVDGGIVGEQYF
TRBJ2-1 | TRBD2 | . | TRBV27 | TGTGCCAGCAGTTCTCATTCCTCTCCAGGACTAGCAAGGGTCTTC | CASSSHSSPGLARVF
TRBJ1-5 | . | . | TRBV27 | TGTGCCAGCAGTCCCTCCCGATTTCAGCCCCAGCATTTT | CASSPSRFQPQHF
TRBJ1-1 | . | once | TRBV20-1 | TGCAGTGCTAGAGTAAGGACTGAAGCTTTCTTT | CSARVRTEAFF
TRBJ2-3 | . | . | TRBV11-1 | TGTGCCAGCAGCCTAACTAGGGGGTACACAGATACGCAGTATTTT | CASSLTRGYTDTQYF
TRBJ1-1 | . | . | TRBV27 | TGTGCCAGCAGTTTGAGACAAAACACTGAAGCTTTCTTT | CASSLRQNTEAFF
TRBJ2-2 | . | . | TRBV7-8 | TGTGCCAGCAGCTTAGGGGGCCCAAGGGGTCCCGGGGAGCTGTTTTTT | CASSLGGPRGPGELFF